A single sample gave rise to the 30 T cell receptor beta chains below, sequenced in a study of T cell responses to AZD1222 COVID-19 vaccine. Assay: immunoSEQ multiplex PCR; the TCRdb copy retains only in-frame clones and omits some. Among about 270,000 clones listed, 90% to 95% were seen once. This material consisted of peripheral blood, taken 28 days after the second AZD1222 dose. The receptors originated from an adult who received the AZD1222 COVID-19 vaccine.

The CDR3 DNA reads as TGTGCCATCAGCCAGGGGGAACGGACTTCCGAGCAGTACTTC. This sequence encodes CAISQGERTSEQYF. The chain couples TRBV10-3 to TRBJ2-7; TRBD1 matches 7 bases. The V gene's germline CDR1 is ENHRY and CDR2 SYGVKD. The CDR3 extends over 14 amino acids. V trimming: 6 bases; J trimming: 6 bases; junction bases outside the gene matches: 11.

The rearrangement links TRBV12-3 or TRBV12-4 to TRBJ2-7, with unresolved D. With 1 base removed from V and 7 bases from J, the gap between germline ends came to 11 bases. The CDR3 length is 13 residues. CDR3 nucleotides: TGTGCCAGCAGTTTAGGGTCTGATTGGGAGCAGTACTTC. Translated: CASSLGSDWEQYF.

The gene calls are TRBV2 and TRBJ1-1; 10 nucleotides match TRBD1. The germline V gene has CDR1 SNHLY and CDR2 FYNNEI. The CDR3 contains 15 residues. The V gene end was trimmed by 6 bases and the J gene end by 5 bases; junction bases not matched to a gene: 9. DNA of the CDR3: TGTGCCAGCAGGGCCGGGACAGGGGAGGGAACTGAAGCTTTCTTT. This encodes CASRAGTGEGTEAFF.

This chain uses TRBV7-9 with TRBJ2-2; D ambiguous. Between the trimmed V and J ends, which lost 6 bases and 5 bases, there was a span of 13 bases. The germline CDR1 and CDR2 sequences are SEHNR and FQNEAQ (reference sequence). This CDR3 comprises 14 residues. The CDR3, as DNA: TGTGCCAGCAGGGAAAGGGAATTAACCGGGGAGCTGTTTTTT. It encodes CASRERELTGELFF.

The J gene is TRBJ2-2, the V gene TRBV6-4, with 9 bases identical to TRBD1. Unmatched junction bases numbered 4, after V lost 6 bases and J lost 5 bases. Germline V gene lookup returns CDR1 MRHNA and CDR2 SNTAGT. The CDR3 consists of 14 residues. The DNA for the CDR3 is TGTGCCAGCAGAAGGACAGGGGATACCGGGGAGCTGTTTTTT. Translated, it gives CASRRTGDTGELFF.

The chain couples TRBV2 to TRBJ1-3; TRBD1 might be the D (6 bases). Trimming took 5 bases from V and 4 from J, leaving 18 bases between them. From germline, CDR1 is SNHLY and CDR2 FYNNEI. This CDR3 has 16 amino acids. The CDR3 is CASSFDRTSLGNTIYF. CDR3 in DNA: TGTGCCAGCAGTTTCGACAGGACCTCTCTGGGAAACACCATATATTTT.

This rearrangement joins TRBV7-9 to TRBJ2-7; weak D call: TRBD2 (5 bases). In germline, CDR1 is SEHNR, CDR2 FQNEAQ (reference sequence). Trimming removed 1 base from V and 0 bases from J, with 10 bases in between. There are 15 residues in the CDR3. The CDR3 DNA reads as TGTGCCAGCAGCTTAGGGCAGCGGTCCTCCTACGAGCAGTACTTC. Its translation is CASSLGQRSSYEQYF.

The chain recombines TRBV7-3 with TRBJ1-1; 9 nucleotides line up with TRBD1. The CDR3 extends over 14 amino acids. In germline, CDR1 is SGHTA, CDR2 FQGTGA. The V segment lost 0 bases and the J segment 6 bases; nucleotides outside the gene matches: 2. CDR3 in DNA: TGTGCCAGCAGCTTAACGGGACAGGGCTCTGAAGCTTTCTTT. The encoded protein is CASSLTGQGSEAFF.

V usage is TRBV6-5 and J usage is TRBJ2-2; 10 bases are shared with TRBD1. This CDR3 is 14 amino acids long. Germline V lookup: CDR1 MNHEY, CDR2 SVGAGI. The junction had 9 bases not matched to a gene; V was cut back by 11 bases and J by 6 bases. The CDR3 coding sequence is TGTGCCGGAGGGGGGACAGGGGTCCCCGGGGAGCTGTTTTTT. It is translated as CAGGGTGVPGELFF.

The rearrangement joins TRBV13 to TRBJ2-5, with D perhaps TRBD2 (6 bases). The CDR3 consists of 13 residues. Trimming cost V 3 bases and J 6 bases, with 11 bases left between them. The V gene's germline CDR1 is PRHDT and CDR2 FYEKMQ (reference sequence). The CDR3 spells CASSLVGGKTQYF. The DNA for the CDR3 is TGTGCCAGCAGCTTGGTAGGAGGGAAGACCCAGTACTTC.

This rearrangement joins TRBV28 to TRBJ2-5; 11 bases match TRBD2. CDR1 is MDHEN, CDR2 SYDVKM, per germline. The CDR3 consists of 16 residues. The V and J ends lost 8 bases and 5 bases, in that order; junction bases with no gene match: 13. CDR3 in amino acids: CASVGLAAAPGETQYF. The CDR3 DNA follows: TGTGCCAGCGTGGGACTAGCGGCTGCACCAGGGGAGACCCAGTACTTC.

This sequence joins TRBV2 and TRBJ1-1; 7 bases agree with TRBD1. CDR3 size: 14 residues. V shed 6 bases and J 1 base; nucleotides not matched to a gene: 5. CDR1 and CDR2 (germline): SNHLY, FYNNEI. CDR3 in amino acids: CASRNRGTNTEAFF. The CDR3 DNA reads as TGTGCCAGCAGAAACAGGGGAACGAACACTGAAGCTTTCTTT.

This sequence joins TRBV5-1 and TRBJ2-7; 8 bases agree with TRBD2. Germline V gene data show CDR1 as SGHRS and CDR2 as YFSETQ. The CDR3 has 15 amino acids. The J segment lost 4 bases and the V segment lost 4 bases, leaving 10 bases of the junction unmatched. In nucleotides, the CDR3 is TGCGCCAGCAGCCTATCCCTCGGGGGGGGATACGAGCAGTACTTC. This codes for CASSLSLGGGYEQYF.

V gene TRBV7-9 combines with J gene TRBJ1-4, with D possibly matching TRBD1 (5 bases). V lost 1 base, J lost 4 bases, and 10 bases lay in between. CDR1 is SEHNR, CDR2 FQNEAQ, per germline (reference sequence). There are 15 residues in the CDR3. The CDR3 sequence is CASSLGGLINEKLFF. CDR3 coding DNA: TGTGCCAGCAGCTTAGGGGGACTGATTAATGAAAAACTGTTTTTT.

This chain joins TRBV28 and TRBJ2-7; D gene ambiguous. V gave up 5 bases and J gave up 3 bases, with 5 bases separating them. CDR1 and CDR2 (germline): MDHEN, SYDVKM. The CDR3 has 11 amino acids. CDR3 region: CASSTHYEQYF. DNA of the CDR3: TGTGCCAGCAGTACGCACTACGAGCAGTACTTC.

The chain carries TRBV3-1 (or the pseudogene TRBV3-2) and TRBJ1-1; D is uncertain. CDR3 length: 14 residues. Between the trimmed V and J ends, which lost 4 bases and 7 bases, there was a span of 16 bases. The V gene's germline CDR1 is LGHDT and CDR2 YNNKEL (reference sequence). For the CDR3, the DNA is TGTGCCAGCAGCCGCGCAGTCTCGGCGGTTGAAGCTTTCTTT. The encoded protein is CASSRAVSAVEAFF.

This chain links TRBV28 with TRBJ2-2, with 10 bases identical to TRBD1. From germline, CDR1 is MDHEN and CDR2 SYDVKM. The CDR3 has 17 residues. V trimming: 4 bases; J trimming: 5 bases; junction bases outside the gene matches: 10. CDR3 region: CASSYSTGGARTGELFF. The DNA of the CDR3 is TGTGCCAGCAGTTATTCGACAGGGGGCGCTCGGACCGGGGAGCTGTTTTTT.

In this sample, this clone turned up once. The CDR3 coding sequence is TGTGCCACCAGCAGAGAAGTCCGGGGTACGCCCCAGCATTTT. This codes for CATSREVRGTPQHF. J is TRBJ1-5 and V is TRBV15; D gene ambiguous. Deletions cut 0 bases from V and 9 bases from J, with 12 bases between. CDR1 is LNHNV, CDR2 YYDKDF, per germline (reference sequence). This CDR3 is 14 amino acids long.

This chain links TRBV6-1 with TRBJ2-7; 7 bases are a match to TRBD2. Germline CDR1 is MNHNS and CDR2 is SASEGT. V gave up 4 bases and J gave up 4 bases; unmatched junction bases: 13. The CDR3 has 16 residues. Here the CDR3 reads CASSVLADTGRYEQYF. CDR3 bases: TGTGCCAGCAGTGTTCTAGCGGACACGGGAAGATACGAGCAGTACTTC.

This clone was seen once. Within the sample, other DNA sequences also encode this same CDR3. The chain has TRBV7-3 and TRBJ2-5, with TRBD2 as a possible D gene (6 bases). CDR3 length: 14 residues. V was pared by 5 bases and J by 1 base, with 11 bases between. Germline-derived CDR1 and CDR2 are SGHTA and FQGTGA. The CDR3 loop reads CASSLSGPQETQYF. The CDR3 DNA reads TGTGCCAGCAGCCTGAGCGGGCCCCAAGAGACCCAGTACTTC.

This clone was seen a handful of times. The chain carries TRBV4-3 and TRBJ1-6; 10 bases are shared with TRBD1. There are 18 residues in the CDR3. J gave up 10 bases and V 1 base, and 13 bases lay outside the gene matches. Per the germline V gene, CDR1 is LGHNA and CDR2 is YSLEER. The CDR3 loop is CASSQGGQGMAGNSPLHF. The CDR3 nucleotides are TGCGCCAGCAGCCAAGGGGGACAGGGGATGGCTGGGAACTCACCCCTCCACTTT.

CDR3 in DNA: TGTGCCAGCAGCCTCCGACCCAATCAGCCCCAGCATTTT. As protein: CASSLRPNQPQHF. This sequence joins TRBV9 and TRBJ1-5; D remains unclear. The CDR3 contains 13 residues. Deletions cut 4 bases from V and 3 bases from J, with 8 bases between. The germline CDR1 and CDR2 sequences are SGDLS and YYNGEE.

This chain connects TRBV28 to TRBJ2-2; TRBD2 matches 7 bases. The germline V gene has CDR1 MDHEN and CDR2 SYDVKM. V trimming: 5 bases; J trimming: 1 base; junction bases outside the gene matches: 7. The CDR3 sequence is 16 residues long. The CDR3 protein is CASSLSGLLNTGELFF. CDR3 sequence (DNA): TGTGCCAGCAGTCTCTCGGGACTATTGAACACCGGGGAGCTGTTTTTT.

J is TRBJ2-2 and V is TRBV4-3, with a tentative D call TRBD1 (5 bases). The CDR3 covers 16 residues. Trimming pared 1 base from V and 2 bases from J, leaving 11 bases between. Germline V gives CDR1 LGHNA, CDR2 YSLEER. The CDR3 nucleotides are TGCGCCAGCAGCCAAGGTTCCCAGGGTAACACCGGGGAGCTGTTTTTT. It yields the protein CASSQGSQGNTGELFF.

This clone was found once. The rearrangement uses TRBV10-3 and TRBJ2-7, with 7 bases that match TRBD2. Germline V lookup: CDR1 ENHRY, CDR2 SYGVKD. The CDR3 spans 15 residues. V trimming: 8 bases; J trimming: 5 bases; junction bases outside the gene matches: 15. The CDR3 region is CAIGRAGVVGHEQYF. Here the CDR3 DNA reads TGTGCCATCGGTCGGGCGGGAGTGGTTGGCCACGAGCAGTACTTC.

The chain links TRBV5-1 to TRBJ2-1; TRBD1 matches 11 bases. Germline V gene data show CDR1 as SGHRS and CDR2 as YFSETQ. The CDR3 has 15 amino acids. The junction had 3 bases not matched to a gene; V was cut back by 3 bases and J by 4 bases. The chain's CDR3 is CASSSGTGGYNEQFF. CDR3 sequence (DNA): TGCGCCAGCAGCTCCGGGACAGGGGGGTACAATGAGCAGTTCTTC.

The rearrangement joins TRBV12-5 to TRBJ1-3, with no clear D. V gave up 7 bases and J gave up 0 bases, with 10 bases separating them. CDR1 and CDR2 (germline): LGHNT, FRNRAP. The CDR3 is 14 amino acids. For the CDR3, the DNA is TGTGCTAGTGCCTCGGGCAGCTCTGGAAACACCATATATTTT. Encoded protein: CASASGSSGNTIYF.

The rearrangement uses TRBV27 and TRBJ1-4; D not resolved. Germline loops: CDR1 MNHEY, CDR2 SMNVEV (reference sequence). With 3 bases removed from V and 5 bases from J, the gap between germline ends came to 13 bases. This CDR3 has 15 residues. The CDR3: CASSFLGNTNEKLFF. The CDR3 bases are TGTGCCAGCAGTTTTTTGGGTAACACAAATGAAAAACTGTTTTTT.

This clone occurred once. V gene TRBV7-2 combines with J gene TRBJ2-7; 7 bases align to TRBD2. Germline-derived CDR1 and CDR2 are SGHTA and FQGNSA. There are 13 residues in the CDR3. J gave up 3 bases and V 7 bases, and 6 bases lay outside the gene matches. CDR3 bases: TGTGCCAGCATGGCTAGCGGAGACTACGAGCAGTACTTC. It translates to CASMASGDYEQYF. Variable domain in full (rest from reference TRBV7-2 and TRBJ2-7): GAGVSQSPSNKVTEKGKDVELRCDPISGHTALYWYRQSLGQGLEFLIYFQGNSAPDKSGLPSDRFSAERTGGSVSTLTIQRTQQEDSAVYLCASMASGDYEQYFGPGTRLTVT.

The genes are TRBV30 and TRBJ2-5; 9 nucleotides line up with TRBD1. The CDR3 totals 16 residues. Germline CDR1 GTSNPN, CDR2 SVGIG (reference sequence). CDR3 sequence reads: CALEVVGQGFQETQYF. CDR3 DNA: TGTGCGTTGGAGGTGGTGGGACAGGGATTCCAAGAGACCCAGTACTTC.